One and the same sample provided the 22 T cell receptor beta chains below, sequenced in a study of T-cell memory formation after mild COVID-19. TCRdb reanalysed the 5' RACE reads using MiXCR and keeps one entry per CDR3 protein. The profile shows roughly 50,000 distinct CDR3 sequences, 10% to 15% of them singletons. The specimen sequenced was PBMCs or a T cell subset sorted from them (not recorded which). These receptors all come from a man between 18 and 35 years old who had mild COVID-19 (a few samples of this study predate the infection). Cell type and time point are not known.

V and J are TRBV7-2 and TRBJ2-3; 7 bases map to TRBD2. V dropped 4 bases and J dropped 1; count of bases not matched to a gene: 11. Germline V gene data show CDR1 as SGHTA and CDR2 as FQGNSA. The CDR3 runs 17 residues. The CDR3 loop is CASSSAGRGRGTDTQYF. The CDR3 bases are TGTGCCAGCAGCTCAGCGGGGCGGGGCCGGGGCACAGATACGCAGTATTTT.

The rearrangement links TRBV9 to TRBJ2-3, with D hard to call. The germline CDR1 and CDR2 sequences are SGDLS and YYNGEE. Between the trimmed V and J ends, which lost 3 bases and 5 bases, there was a span of 13 bases. There are 14 residues in the CDR3. Here the CDR3 reads CASSGDSDGDTQYF. CDR3 bases: TGTGCCAGCAGCGGGGATTCGGATGGAGATACGCAGTATTTT.

A few counts support this clonotype. The genes are TRBV28 and TRBJ2-5; 9 nucleotides line up with TRBD1. The germline gives CDR1 MDHEN, CDR2 SYDVKM. J gave up 3 bases and V 3 bases, and 11 bases lay outside the gene matches. This CDR3 spans 17 amino acids. CDR3 bases: TGTGCCAGCAGTTTCCTGTACAGGGGGCGGACTGAAGAGACCCAGTACTTC. Translating it yields CASSFLYRGRTEETQYF.

This clonotype was found many times. The chain employs TRBV4-2 and TRBJ2-7; no clear D gene. The length of the CDR3 is 15 residues. Germline-derived CDR1 and CDR2 are LGHNA and YNFKEQ. V was trimmed by 0 bases and J by 7 bases, leaving 16 bases between them. CDR3 nucleotide sequence: TGTGCCAGCAGCCAAGATCCTCCTCCGGCGAATGAGCAGTACTTC. Residues: CASSQDPPPANEQYF.

This clonotype was counted only a few times. The chain recombines TRBV11-2 with TRBJ2-7; TRBD2 agrees at 8 bases. Trimming at V came to 1 base and at J to 1 base, leaving 6 bases not matched to a gene. The CDR3 has 16 amino acids. In germline, CDR1 is SGHAT, CDR2 FQNNGV. CDR3 sequence reads: CASSLAAAGGSYEQYF. The DNA of the CDR3 is TGTGCCAGCAGCTTAGCCGCCGCGGGGGGATCCTACGAGCAGTACTTC.

The chain is built from TRBV6-1 and TRBJ2-7; TRBD2 is a possible D gene (5 bases). Trimming removed 8 bases from V and 2 bases from J, with 19 bases in between. This CDR3 region has 15 residues. CDR1 is MNHNS and CDR2 is SASEGT in the germline V gene. CDR3 region: CASSKDFSNAYEQYF. The CDR3 nucleotides read TGTGCCAGCTCAAAGGACTTCTCTAACGCCTACGAGCAGTACTTC.

The rearrangement links TRBV5-1 to TRBJ1-1, with D maybe TRBD1 (5 bases). CDR3 length equals 16 residues. The germline V and J ends were trimmed by 3 bases and 1 base, with 16 bases remaining between them. Germline V lookup: CDR1 SGHRS, CDR2 YFSETQ. CDR3 nucleotides: TGCGCCAGCAGCTCCCCCCGGACACTTTCGAACACTGAAGCTTTCTTT. This gives the protein CASSSPRTLSNTEAFF.

This clonotype was detected ten times or more. The V and J genes are TRBV7-8 and TRBJ2-5; D is undetermined. Trimming removed 5 bases at V and 5 bases at J, with 9 bases between. The CDR3 has 12 amino acids. Germline CDR1 and CDR2: SGHVS and FQNEAQ. In nucleotides, the CDR3 is TGTGCCAGCAGCCCAAATCCGGAGACCCAGTACTTC. Its translation is CASSPNPETQYF.

There are many counts of this clonotype. V and J are TRBV6-2 or TRBV6-3 and TRBJ2-2, with D possibly matching TRBD2 (6 bases). The V end was cut by 10 bases, the J end by 3 bases, with 18 bases between. Looked up from germline, CDR1 is MNHEY and CDR2 is SVGEGT. The CDR3 has 15 amino acids. The chain's CDR3 is CATRRASPDTGELFF. The CDR3 DNA sequence: TGTGCCACTCGGAGGGCTAGCCCCGACACCGGGGAGCTGTTTTTT.

This clonotype has more than one count but fewer than ten. J is TRBJ1-1 and V is TRBV4-1, with D possibly being TRBD1 (6 bases). The CDR3 extends over 14 amino acids. Germline CDR1 is MGHRA and CDR2 is YSYEKL. V was shortened by 1 base and J by 4 bases, with 10 bases between the two germline ends. CDR3 region: CASSQVAGATEAFF. The CDR3 DNA reads TGCGCCAGCAGCCAAGTAGCAGGGGCCACTGAAGCTTTCTTT.

This clonotype occurred a few times. This chain links TRBV15 with TRBJ2-3; the D gene is possibly TRBD1 (5 bases). Trimming took off 1 base at V and 4 bases at J, with 12 bases between the two ends. Germline V gene sequence: CDR1 LNHNV, CDR2 YYDKDF (reference sequence). The CDR3 contains 15 residues. As DNA, the CDR3 is TGTGCCACCAGCAGAGTCACAGGTATATCAGATACGCAGTATTTT. Protein product: CATSRVTGISDTQYF.

The V and J genes are TRBV28 and TRBJ2-3; 9 positions match TRBD2. The CDR3 length is 16 residues. CDR1 is MDHEN and CDR2 is SYDVKM in the germline V gene. V lost 2 bases, J lost 4 bases, and 7 bases stayed unmatched. The CDR3 region is CASSLQAGGGADTQYF. The CDR3 DNA reads as TGTGCCAGCAGTTTACAAGCGGGGGGCGGCGCAGATACGCAGTATTTT. The whole variable domain, remainder taken from reference TRBV28 and TRBJ2-3, is DVKVTQSSRYLVKRTGEKVFLECVQDMDHENMFWYRQDPGLGLRLIYFSYDVKMKEKGDIPEGYSVSREKKERFSLILESASTNQTSMYLCASSLQAGGGADTQYFGPGTRLTVL.

The chain employs TRBV20-1 and TRBJ2-2; 9 nucleotides agree with TRBD2. V lost 8 bases to trimming and J lost 7 bases; unmatched junction nucleotides: 5. The germline CDR1 and CDR2 sequences are DFQATT and SNEGSKA (reference sequence). This CDR3 comprises 12 residues. CDR3 sequence reads: CSPGGGGGELFF. CDR3 sequence (DNA): TGCAGTCCAGGCGGGGGGGGCGGGGAGCTGTTTTTT.

There are a few counts of this clonotype. The gene calls are TRBV5-6 and TRBJ2-5, with D perhaps given as TRBD1 or TRBD2 (6 bases each). V was shortened by 1 base and J by 4 bases, with 11 bases between the two germline ends. The CDR3 contains 14 residues. Germline CDR1 and CDR2: SGHDT and YYEEEE. The CDR3 protein is CASSLRGRSETQYF. DNA of the CDR3: TGTGCCAGCAGCTTGCGGGGGCGTTCAGAGACCCAGTACTTC.

This clonotype was detected only a few times. The V and J genes are TRBV29-1 and TRBJ2-1; possible D gene TRBD2, 7 bases. Germline CDR1 and CDR2: SQVTM and ANQGSEA. Trimming cost V 7 bases and J 7 bases, with 20 bases left between them. The CDR3 extends over 14 amino acids. CDR3 in DNA: TGCAGCGCCGGGGGACGGGGGGCGAAAAATGAGCAGTTCTTC. Encoded protein: CSAGGRGAKNEQFF.

This clonotype was picked up a small number of times. The V and J genes are TRBV11-2 and TRBJ2-5; D gene ambiguous. CDR3 length: 13 residues. In germline, CDR1 is SGHAT, CDR2 FQNNGV. V gave up 5 bases and J gave up 0 bases, with 7 bases separating them. The CDR3 bases are TGTGCCAGCAGCCCTCCGAACCAAGAGACCCAGTACTTC. It yields the protein CASSPPNQETQYF.

This clonotype was recorded many times. J is TRBJ2-5 and V is TRBV9; D possibly matches TRBD1 or TRBD2 (7 bases each). Germline V gene data show CDR1 as SGDLS and CDR2 as YYNGEE. This CDR3 region has 14 residues. The ends were cut back, 1 base at V and 5 bases at J, with 12 bases in the middle. CDR3 DNA: TGTGCCAGCAGCGTACAGGGGGGGGCGGAGACCCAGTACTTC. Protein: CASSVQGGAETQYF.

In this sample, this clonotype turned up many times. The V gene is TRBV30, the J gene TRBJ2-5, with a possible D match to TRBD1 (5 bases). The CDR3 totals 13 residues. V lost 2 bases, J lost 7 bases, and 14 bases lay in between. Germline assignment: CDR1 GTSNPN and CDR2 SVGIG (reference sequence). CDR3 region: CAWSIQGVVTQYF. CDR3 DNA: TGTGCCTGGAGTATCCAAGGGGTTGTGACCCAGTACTTC.

This clonotype has just a few counts. The V call is TRBV11-2, the J call TRBJ2-2; 9 nucleotides line up with TRBD2. Unmatched junction bases numbered 9, after V lost 4 bases and J lost 6 bases. The CDR3 has 16 amino acids. Germline CDR1 SGHAT, CDR2 FQNNGV. The CDR3 bases are TGTGCCAGCAGCTCCATCAAGGGACTAGCCCCCGGGGAGCTGTTTTTT. Its translation: CASSSIKGLAPGELFF.

This clonotype was seen more than once but under ten times. This chain links TRBV6-6 with TRBJ1-5, with 9 bases aligning to TRBD1. The CDR3 runs to 12 residues. V was pared by 5 bases and J by 11 bases, with 4 bases of the junction left unmatched. The germline gives CDR1 MNHNY, CDR2 SVGAGI (reference sequence). CDR3 nucleotide sequence: TGTGCCAGCAGTAGGGACAGGGAAGCCCAGCATTTT. This encodes CASSRDREAQHF.

This clonotype was observed a few times. The J gene is TRBJ1-1, the V gene TRBV7-2; 7 positions agree with TRBD1. V lost 5 bases, J lost 0 bases, and 3 bases stayed unmatched. The CDR3 runs 14 residues. Germline lookup yields CDR1 SGHTA and CDR2 FQGNSA. Here the CDR3 DNA reads TGTGCCAGCAGCCCACAGGGGATGAACACTGAAGCTTTCTTT. It specifies CASSPQGMNTEAFF.

This clonotype was recorded at least ten times. The chain recombines TRBV27 with TRBJ2-7; D gene ambiguous. This CDR3 is built from 14 residues. V dropped 5 bases and J dropped 2 bases, with 13 bases sitting between them. Germline CDR1 reads MNHEY; CDR2 reads SMNVEV (reference sequence). CDR3 sequence reads: CASSPFRAAYEQYF. Here the CDR3 DNA reads TGTGCCAGCAGTCCCTTTCGAGCAGCCTACGAGCAGTACTTC.